The next 2 T cell receptor beta chains were all read from a single sample in a study of cytomegalovirus exposure and HLA in healthy donors. Method: immunoSEQ multiplex PCR; TCRdb's copy keeps in-frame clones and lacks some. The table has tens of thousands of clones, roughly 89% seen once; the top ten hold approximately 8.4%. The specimen was PBMCs. Receptor source: a woman aged 18-30 years in good health and CMV-seropositive.

The sample holds one count of this clone. The V and J genes are TRBV15 and TRBJ1-3; D might be TRBD1 (6 bases). The V end was cut by 0 bases, the J end by 4 bases, with 13 bases between. Germline CDR1 is LNHNV and CDR2 is YYDKDF (reference sequence). The CDR3 has 16 residues. The CDR3 reads CATSRDQGLLGNTIYF. CDR3 in DNA: TGTGCCACCAGCAGAGACCAGGGGTTATTGGGAAACACCATATATTTT.

This clone showed up just a few times. V usage is TRBV6-5 and J usage is TRBJ2-7; 8 positions agree with TRBD1. The ends lost 2 bases at V and 3 bases at J; junction bases unmatched: 6. Germline loops: CDR1 MNHEY, CDR2 SVGAGI. The CDR3 contains 15 residues. CDR3 in amino acids: CASSYAGQVIYEQYF. CDR3 DNA sequence: TGTGCCAGCAGTTACGCGGGACAGGTAATCTACGAGCAGTACTTC.